This T cell receptor beta chain was sequenced during a study of CD8+ T cells in alopecia areata. Notes on the study in general: Sharing of TCRs across patients appeared less clear than in mice, possibly for HLA-related reasons. On tofacitinib, scalp and blood still held many of the expanded lesional clones. Especially in alopecia totalis/universalis, lesional scalp showed greater clonality than normal scalp did.

About this clone itself: The antigen is not known.

Germline V gene lookup returns CDR1 MNHEY and CDR2 SMNVEV (reference sequence). The V and J ends lost 4 bases and 0 bases respectively, with 21 bases between them. The CDR3 extends over 19 amino acids. After isolation, RNA underwent reverse transcription to generate cDNA as the sequencing template. The method was immunoSEQ multiplex PCR; TCRdb's version includes in-frame clones alone and lacks a portion of them. In the table there are 35,000 to 45,000 clones, roughly 92% of which are singletons. Sample treatment: oral pan-JAK inhibitor, 5-10 mg twice daily. The clonotype was recovered from a human donor with alopecia areata. Specimen: CD8+ T cells sorted from blood, collected at week 24, from a patient treated with tofacitinib. The chain combines TRBV27 with TRBJ2-2; TRBD2 is a possible D gene (6 bases). The CDR3 region has the DNA TGTGCCAGCAGTTCTATCATGCTAGCGAGAGGGGCGAACACCGGGGAGCTGTTTTTT. Translation gives CASSSIMLARGANTGELFF.